The TCR beta chain under discussion was sequenced for a study of beta chain features in type 1 diabetes. Overall study results and limits: Compared with healthy donors, patients appeared to share more similar naive, central memory and regulatory TCRB repertoires. All four CD4+ subsets of Type 1 diabetes patients contained TCRB CDR3s that were moderately but significantly shorter.

About this clone itself: Its antigen is still unknown.

Expressed TCRB transcripts got sequenced, as all isolated RNA was reverse transcribed. Generated by immunoSEQ multiplex PCR, the TCRdb table keeps only in-frame clones and is missing some. Among 640,000 or so clones, 13% were seen once, and the ten largest hold approximately 0.021%. The germline gives CDR1 LNHDA, CDR2 SQIVND (reference sequence). The V and J ends lost 4 bases and 7 bases respectively, with 14 bases between them. The CDR3 runs to 14 residues. The clonotype was recovered from a man aged 18-30 years with type 1 diabetes. The rearrangement joins TRBV19 to TRBJ2-1; no clear D gene. The sequenced sample was naive CD4+ T cells from blood. CDR3 sequence reads: CASSTSGEPNEQFF. The CDR3 DNA reads TGTGCCAGTAGTACCTCTGGAGAGCCGAATGAGCAGTTCTTC.